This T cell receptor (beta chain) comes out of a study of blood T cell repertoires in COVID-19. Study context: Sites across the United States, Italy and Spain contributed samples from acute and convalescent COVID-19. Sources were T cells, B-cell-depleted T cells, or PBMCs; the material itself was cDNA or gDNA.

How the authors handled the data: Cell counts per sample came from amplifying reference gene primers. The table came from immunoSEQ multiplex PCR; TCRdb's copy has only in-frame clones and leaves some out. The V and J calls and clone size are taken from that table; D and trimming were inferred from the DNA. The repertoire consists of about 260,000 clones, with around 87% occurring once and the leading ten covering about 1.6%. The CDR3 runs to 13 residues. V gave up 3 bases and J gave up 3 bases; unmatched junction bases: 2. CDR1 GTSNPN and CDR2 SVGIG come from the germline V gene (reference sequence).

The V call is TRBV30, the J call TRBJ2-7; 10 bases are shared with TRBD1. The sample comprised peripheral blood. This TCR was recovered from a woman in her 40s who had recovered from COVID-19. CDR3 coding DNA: TGTGCCTGGAGCCGGGACAGGGGCTACGAGCAGTACTTC. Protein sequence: CAWSRDRGYEQYF.